The T cell receptor (beta chain) under discussion was sequenced for a study of beta chain features in type 1 diabetes. Overall study findings and caveats: A moderate, significant TCRB CDR3 shortening appeared in type 1 diabetes across four CD4+ subsets.

Blood was drawn once from each donor into heparinised tubes. The draws averaged about 0.12 L. A sort by CD45RO/CCR7/CD25/CD127/CD95/CD27 yielded CD4+ naive, central memory, regulatory and stem cell-like memory cells. Expressed TCRB transcripts were sequenced because the entire RNA isolate underwent reverse transcription. Using immunoSEQ multiplex PCR, the repertoire was profiled, and TCRdb retains in-frame clones only, with some absent. The data contain more than 300,000 clones, around 9.6% of them singletons. CDR1 is SGHTA and CDR2 is FQGNSA in the germline V gene. Losses at the gene ends were 5 bases for V and 2 bases for J; bases not matched to a gene: 10. The CDR3 sequence is 18 residues long. As to this clone: Its antigen is as yet unknown.

This clonotype was obtained from a man younger than 40 with type 1 diabetes. The rearrangement uses TRBV7-2 and TRBJ2-1; 12 nucleotides line up with TRBD2. Sequences were obtained from central memory CD4+ T cells from blood. The CDR3 nucleotides read TGTGCCAGCAGCACCCAAAGAAGGACTAGCGGGGCCTACAATGAGCAGTTCTTC. Translating gives CASSTQRRTSGAYNEQFF. Complete variable domain (other parts from reference TRBV7-2 and TRBJ2-1): GAGVSQSPSNKVTEKGKDVELRCDPISGHTALYWYRQSLGQGLEFLIYFQGNSAPDKSGLPSDRFSAERTGGSVSTLTIQRTQQEDSAVYLCASSTQRRTSGAYNEQFFGPGTRLTVL.